The 26 T cell receptor beta chains presented below share a single source sample, sequenced in a study of response to subunit inactivated influenza vaccine. Using its own MiXCR run on the RT-PCR reads, TCRdb lists one record per CDR3 protein. The sample shows 500,000 to 600,000 distinct CDR3 sequences, 12% of them seen only once. This sample comprised PBMCs from blood, obtained on the day of vaccination. The source is a man between 50 and 59 years old who received an inactivated influenza vaccine.

This clonotype was counted a few times. The chain recombines TRBV4-3 with TRBJ2-3; D ambiguous. V dropped 5 bases and J dropped 4 bases, with 16 bases sitting between them. CDR1 and CDR2 (germline): LGHNA, YSLEER. CDR3 size: 15 residues. CDR3 amino acids: CASSVEFGGPDTQYF. The CDR3 DNA sequence: TGCGCCAGCAGCGTGGAGTTTGGTGGCCCAGATACGCAGTATTTT.

The chain recombines TRBV5-1 with TRBJ1-5, with 11 bases lining up with TRBD1. The CDR3 is 19 residues long. Germline values: CDR1 SGHRS, CDR2 YFSETQ. With 0 bases clipped from V and 1 base from J, the junction kept 9 bases outside the gene matches. CDR3 bases: TGCGCCAGCAGCTTGGCCGACCGGACAGGGGGCAGCAGCAATCAGCCCCAGCATTTT. Protein: CASSLADRTGGSSNQPQHF.

There are a few counts of this clonotype. The genes are TRBV6-4 and TRBJ2-3; D remains unclear. CDR3 length: 22 amino acids. V was shortened by 6 bases and J by 0 bases, with 34 bases between the two germline ends. Germline assignment: CDR1 MRHNA and CDR2 SNTAGT. CDR3 nucleotide sequence: TGTGCCAGCAGGTCTTCATTCAAAACCCGTCACCTTATAGAGACTAGCACAGATACGCAGTATTTT. Translating it yields CASRSSFKTRHLIETSTDTQYF.

This chain links TRBV5-1 with TRBJ1-6, with D possibly being TRBD1 (5 bases). Trimming removed 0 bases at V and 7 bases at J, with 11 bases between. Germline V gives CDR1 SGHRS, CDR2 YFSETQ. This CDR3 region has 15 residues. Written as DNA, the CDR3 is TGCGCCAGCAGCTTGGAGAAGGGACCCAATTCACCCCTCCACTTT. Translated, it gives CASSLEKGPNSPLHF.

This chain uses TRBV29-1 with TRBJ2-5, with a tentative D call TRBD1 (7 bases). The CDR3 covers 13 residues. V was shortened by 3 bases and J by 4 bases, with 12 bases between the two germline ends. Germline CDR1 reads SQVTM; CDR2 reads ANQGSEA. The CDR3 loop is CSVDLRGAETQYF. CDR3 bases: TGCAGCGTTGACCTCAGGGGGGCAGAGACCCAGTACTTC.

This clonotype has more than one count but fewer than ten. This rearrangement joins TRBV20-1 to TRBJ2-1, with 8 bases identical to TRBD2. The CDR3 loop spans 14 amino acids. After removal of 8 bases from V and 0 bases from J, the junction contained 6 bases not matched to a gene. Germline CDR1 is DFQATT and CDR2 is SNEGSKA (reference sequence). CDR3 DNA: TGCAGTACCCTCAGCGGGAGCTCCTACAATGAGCAGTTCTTC. It translates to CSTLSGSSYNEQFF.

This chain joins TRBV20-1 and TRBJ2-1, with D unclear. Between the trimmed V and J ends, which lost 6 bases and 3 bases, there was a span of 9 bases. Germline CDR1 is DFQATT and CDR2 is SNEGSKA (reference sequence). CDR3 length: 12 amino acids. The CDR3 nucleotides read TGCAGTGCCGCGCCACACTACAATGAGCAGTTCTTC. As protein: CSAAPHYNEQFF.

The rearrangement uses TRBV12-3 or TRBV12-4 and TRBJ1-5; 7 bases fit TRBD1. The CDR3 contains 15 residues. Trimming removed 1 base from V and 3 bases from J; junction bases left unmatched: 3. For the CDR3, the DNA is TGTGCCAGCAGTTTAGGGGGACAGAACAATCAGCCCCAGCATTTT. It codes for CASSLGGQNNQPQHF.

The genes are TRBV7-2 and TRBJ2-4; D gene unclear. The CDR3 has 13 residues. V gave up 5 bases and J gave up 7 bases, with 12 bases separating them. Per germline, CDR1 SGHTA and CDR2 FQGNSA. DNA of the CDR3: TGTGCCAGCAGCCCCCACACTGGGAACATTCAGTACTTC. Translated, it gives CASSPHTGNIQYF. The whole variable domain, remainder taken from reference TRBV7-2 and TRBJ2-4, is GAGVSQSPSNKVTEKGKDVELRCDPISGHTALYWYRQSLGQGLEFLIYFQGNSAPDKSGLPSDRFSAERTGGSVSTLTIQRTQQEDSAVYLCASSPHTGNIQYFGAGTRLSVL.

This clonotype was observed a handful of times. V usage is TRBV18 and J usage is TRBJ2-7, with 8 nucleotides matching TRBD1. The CDR3 covers 15 residues. Germline V lookup: CDR1 KGHSH, CDR2 LQKENI. V lost 3 bases, J lost 6 bases, and 10 bases stayed unmatched. The CDR3 region is CASSPSETGVGEQYF. In DNA, the CDR3 is TGTGCCAGCTCACCTTCCGAGACAGGGGTCGGCGAGCAGTACTTC.

This clonotype was observed a few times. The rearrangement links TRBV7-2 to TRBJ1-2; no reliable D call. V was pared by 4 bases and J by 0 bases, with 15 bases between. The CDR3 runs to 16 residues. Per germline, CDR1 SGHTA and CDR2 FQGNSA. The CDR3 spells CASSSRRPGANYGYTF. CDR3 DNA: TGTGCCAGCAGCTCCCGTCGGCCCGGGGCTAACTATGGCTACACCTTC.

The V call is TRBV5-6, the J call TRBJ2-7, with D perhaps assigned TRBD1 or TRBD2 (5 bases each). The V gene's germline CDR1 is SGHDT and CDR2 YYEEEE. The V end lost 8 bases, the J end lost 6 bases, and 18 bases lay between the germline ends. The CDR3 sequence is 13 residues long. CDR3 coding DNA: TGTGCCAGTAACAGGCGAGGGTTGGGCGAGCAGTACTTC. This sequence encodes CASNRRGLGEQYF.

This clonotype was seen a few times. Written as DNA, the CDR3 is TGCAGCGTCGACAGAGGGGGTGGAGATACGCAGTATTTT. Translated, it gives CSVDRGGGDTQYF. The chain has TRBV29-1 and TRBJ2-3, with D possibly matching TRBD1 (6 bases). Per the germline V gene, CDR1 is SQVTM and CDR2 is ANQGSEA. The CDR3 runs to 13 residues. V lost 6 bases and J 5 bases, leaving 15 bases between the germline ends.

The genes are TRBV12-3 or TRBV12-4 and TRBJ1-4; D is unclear. This CDR3 has 14 residues. V was shortened by 3 bases and J by 7 bases, with 12 bases between the two germline ends. This CDR3 is CASSLGVEVEKLFF. CDR3 nucleotide sequence: TGTGCCAGCAGTTTGGGCGTTGAGGTTGAAAAACTGTTTTTT.

The V and J genes are TRBV2 and TRBJ2-7, with D tentatively TRBD1 (7 bases). This CDR3 is built from 14 residues. CDR1 is SNHLY, CDR2 FYNNEI, per germline. Trimming left V 4 bases short and J 4 bases short, with 14 bases between. CDR3: CASSGQGGGYEQYF. The CDR3 bases are TGTGCCAGCAGTGGACAGGGTGGAGGGTACGAGCAGTACTTC.

The V gene is TRBV4-3, the J gene TRBJ2-3, with D perhaps matching TRBD1 (6 bases). V was clipped by 4 bases and J by 1 base, with 18 bases between them. The germline V gene has CDR1 LGHNA and CDR2 YSLEER. The CDR3 totals 17 residues. CDR3 protein: CASSLNPQGLGTDTQYF. The CDR3, as DNA: TGCGCCAGCAGCCTCAACCCACAGGGTTTGGGCACAGATACGCAGTATTTT.

This clonotype came up many times. This chain connects TRBV6-2 or TRBV6-3 to TRBJ2-1; the D gene could be TRBD1 or TRBD2 (5 bases each). CDR1 and CDR2 from the germline V gene are MNHEY and SVGEGT. Trimming removed 6 bases at V and 0 bases at J, with 9 bases between. The CDR3 runs to 14 residues. For the CDR3, the DNA is TGTGCCAGCAGGGGGGAGAGCTCCTACAATGAGCAGTTCTTC. Translated, it gives CASRGESSYNEQFF.

Ten or more counts support this clonotype. The chain recombines TRBV7-8 with TRBJ2-7; 15 nucleotides match TRBD2. The CDR3 extends over 17 amino acids. Trimming at V came to 3 bases and at J to 5 bases, leaving 8 bases not matched to a gene. Germline assignment: CDR1 SGHVS and CDR2 FQNEAQ. The CDR3, as DNA: TGTGCCAGCAGCTTGTCGTTCGGACTAGCGGGGGGGAACGAGCAGTACTTC. Amino acids: CASSLSFGLAGGNEQYF.

The sample holds a few counts of this clonotype. The V and J genes are TRBV27 and TRBJ2-1, with TRBD1 matching over 7 bases. The CDR3 contains 15 residues. CDR1 MNHEY and CDR2 SMNVEV come from the germline V gene (reference sequence). Trimming at V came to 11 bases and at J to 2 bases, leaving 12 bases not matched to a gene. CDR3 in amino acids: CAVKVGTAAYNEQFF. Here the CDR3 DNA reads TGTGCCGTCAAGGTCGGGACAGCAGCCTACAATGAGCAGTTCTTC.

This chain uses TRBV20-1 with TRBJ2-1; D remains ambiguous. Deletions cut 5 bases from V and 5 bases from J, with 10 bases between. The CDR3 totals 12 residues. CDR1 is DFQATT and CDR2 is SNEGSKA in the germline V gene (reference sequence). The CDR3, as DNA: TGCAGTGCTGGTATCGGACACAATGAGCAGTTCTTC. Translating gives CSAGIGHNEQFF.

This sequence joins TRBV5-1 and TRBJ2-1, with TRBD2 identical over 10 bases. The length of the CDR3 is 16 residues. Germline V lookup: CDR1 SGHRS, CDR2 YFSETQ. The junction had 14 bases not matched to a gene; V was cut back by 6 bases and J by 8 bases. DNA of the CDR3: TGCGCCAGCATCCAGGACTCTAGCGGGAGTGGGCATGAGCAGTTCTTC. Residues: CASIQDSSGSGHEQFF.

This clonotype occurred a few times. The chain combines TRBV20-1 with TRBJ2-5; perhaps TRBD1 as D (6 bases). Deletions cut 5 bases from V and 3 bases from J, with 10 bases between. Per the germline V gene, CDR1 is DFQATT and CDR2 is SNEGSKA (reference sequence). CDR3 length equals 12 residues. CDR3 sequence reads: CSALQGEETQYF. DNA for the CDR3: TGCAGTGCTCTACAGGGAGAAGAGACCCAGTACTTC.

This clonotype was seen a handful of times. The J gene is TRBJ2-1, the V gene TRBV12-3 or TRBV12-4; 7 bases map to TRBD1. The CDR3 is made up of 13 amino acids. V gave up 5 bases and J gave up 8 bases; unmatched junction bases: 6. The CDR3 sequence: CASSKTGLDEQFF. The CDR3 DNA is TGTGCCAGCAGTAAGACAGGGTTGGATGAGCAGTTCTTC.

The V call is TRBV5-4, the J call TRBJ1-2, with TRBD1 as a possible D gene (6 bases). Germline V CDR1 and CDR2: SGHNT, YYREEE (reference sequence). Trimming stripped 2 bases from V and 3 bases from J, with 29 bases between. The CDR3 covers 20 residues. As DNA, the CDR3 is TGTGCCAGCAGCTTCTCGGACAGAAGGAGTTGGTATGGTTCTTACTATGGCTACACCTTC. This sequence encodes CASSFSDRRSWYGSYYGYTF.

CDR3 DNA sequence: TGTGCCAGCAGTTCGGTAGCGGGGAGTTCCTACGAGCAGTACTTC. This codes for CASSSVAGSSYEQYF. The rearrangement joins TRBV12-3 or TRBV12-4 to TRBJ2-7; 8 bases align to TRBD2. The CDR3 has 15 residues. The V and J ends lost 4 bases and 1 base, in that order; junction bases with no gene match: 6.

The chain couples TRBV5-1 to TRBJ2-7; either TRBD1 or TRBD2 may fit D (5 bases each). Germline CDR1 and CDR2: SGHRS and YFSETQ. Trimming cost V 1 base and J 3 bases, with 14 bases left between them. The length of the CDR3 is 15 residues. DNA for the CDR3: TGCGCCAGCAGCTTGTCCCCGGGACGTAGCTACGAGCAGTACTTC. This gives the protein CASSLSPGRSYEQYF.